The 32 T cell receptor beta chains below come from one sample, sequenced in a study of cytomegalovirus exposure and HLA in healthy donors. Vbeta (60) and Jbeta (13) primers were used in the PCR. Sequenced by immunoSEQ multiplex PCR; TCRdb stores in-frame clones only, minus some. The data contain some 88,000 clones, about 60% of them seen just once; the ten biggest clones take up around 6.6%. The sequenced material came from PBMCs. These receptor sequences come from a woman between 25 and 40 years old in good health and CMV-seronegative.

This rearrangement joins TRBV5-5 to TRBJ1-1; possible D gene TRBD1, 5 bases. From germline, CDR1 is SGHKS and CDR2 YYEKEE (reference sequence). The CDR3 totals 17 residues. The V end lost 3 bases, the J end lost 4 bases, and 22 bases lay between the germline ends. CDR3 DNA: TGTGCCAGCAGCTCGAAAGGCGGAGGGGCGAAGGGCACTGAAGCTTTCTTT. As protein: CASSSKGGGAKGTEAFF.

There are a few counts of this clone. This chain connects TRBV6-1 to TRBJ2-5; D is unclear. This CDR3 is built from 12 residues. CDR1 and CDR2 (germline): MNHNS, SASEGT. V lost 7 bases and J 13 bases, leaving 19 bases between the germline ends. The CDR3 here is CASILKNSLWYF. The CDR3 DNA reads as TGTGCCAGCATACTTAAAAACTCCCTTTGGTACTTC.

The V gene is TRBV18, the J gene TRBJ2-5, with a weak D call TRBD2 (6 bases). The CDR3 covers 15 residues. Trimming removed 1 base at V and 3 bases at J, with 12 bases between. The germline V gene has CDR1 KGHSH and CDR2 LQKENI. The CDR3 sequence is CASSPLGTVKETQYF. As DNA, the CDR3 is TGTGCCAGCTCACCACTCGGGACTGTTAAAGAGACCCAGTACTTC.

V usage is TRBV6-1 and J usage is TRBJ2-5; maybe TRBD1 (8 bases). Looked up from germline, CDR1 is MNHNS and CDR2 is SASEGT. V lost 6 bases and J lost 3, with 11 bases in between. This CDR3 region has 13 residues. The CDR3 DNA reads as TGTGCCAGCAGACAGGGGGGGAAAGAGACCCAGTACTTC. Its translation: CASRQGGKETQYF.

There are a few counts of this clone. This chain uses TRBV5-6 with TRBJ1-1; TRBD1 matches at 7 bases. The CDR3 extends over 16 amino acids. Germline lookup yields CDR1 SGHDT and CDR2 YYEEEE. Trimming took 5 bases from V and 6 from J; bases not matched to a gene: 16. This CDR3 reads CASSPNLRQGYSEAFF. The CDR3 DNA sequence: TGTGCCAGCAGTCCTAATCTGAGACAGGGCTATTCTGAAGCTTTCTTT.

The chain couples TRBV10-3 to TRBJ2-7, with a weak D call TRBD2 (7 bases). The CDR3 is made up of 16 amino acids. CDR1 and CDR2 from the germline V gene are ENHRY and SYGVKD. With 6 bases removed from V and 4 bases from J, the gap between germline ends came to 22 bases. The CDR3 DNA follows: TGTGCCATCAGGGGACCCCGACCGGGGGGCTCTTACGAGCAGTACTTC. It is translated as CAIRGPRPGGSYEQYF.

This sequence joins TRBV12-5 and TRBJ2-1, with 7 bases aligning to TRBD2. Per the germline V gene, CDR1 is LGHNT and CDR2 is FRNRAP. This CDR3 has 15 residues. The V gene end was trimmed by 1 base and the J gene end by 8 bases; junction bases not matched to a gene: 8. The CDR3 protein is CASGLDALRGDEQFF. CDR3 coding DNA: TGTGCTAGTGGTTTGGACGCTCTTCGGGGGGATGAGCAGTTCTTC.

This clone has a handful of counts. The chain links TRBV28 to TRBJ2-7; 9 bases align to TRBD2. This CDR3 contains 14 residues. The V gene's germline CDR1 is MDHEN and CDR2 SYDVKM. J was trimmed by 4 bases and V by 8 bases; bases with no gene match: 9. The CDR3 DNA reads as TGTGCCAGCTACCCCTTTAGCGGGGGTTACGAGCAGTACTTC. Its protein is CASYPFSGGYEQYF. Looking up the rest from reference TRBV28 and TRBJ2-7 gives the full variable domain: DVKVTQSSRYLVKRTGEKVFLECVQDMDHENMFWYRQDPGLGLRLIYFSYDVKMKEKGDIPEGYSVSREKKERFSLILESASTNQTSMYLCASYPFSGGYEQYFGPGTRLTVT.

CDR3 in amino acids: CASSARQGYTEAFF. The CDR3 nucleotides are TGTGCCAGCAGCGCACGACAGGGTTACACTGAAGCTTTCTTT. V usage is TRBV11-2 and J usage is TRBJ1-1; 7 nucleotides line up with TRBD1. CDR3 size: 14 residues. V gave up 5 bases and J gave up 3 bases; unmatched junction bases: 6. Per the germline V gene, CDR1 is SGHAT and CDR2 is FQNNGV.

The rearrangement links TRBV30 to TRBJ1-6; no reliable D call. The CDR3 spans 12 residues. Germline-derived CDR1 and CDR2 are GTSNPN and SVGIG (reference sequence). V was trimmed by 5 bases and J by 9 bases, leaving 11 bases between them. CDR3 nucleotide sequence: TGTGCCTGGGGCAGGCCTGGTTCACCCCTCCACTTT. Its protein is CAWGRPGSPLHF.

The CDR3: CASSLQGHQPQHF. The CDR3 bases are TGTGCCAGCAGTCTTCAGGGCCATCAGCCCCAGCATTTT. The rearrangement joins TRBV28 to TRBJ1-5; maybe TRBD1 (5 bases). Germline V CDR1 and CDR2: MDHEN, SYDVKM. Trimming removed 5 bases at V and 5 bases at J, with 10 bases between. CDR3 length equals 13 residues.

The chain combines TRBV13 with TRBJ2-7; D unclear. The germline CDR1 and CDR2 sequences are PRHDT and FYEKMQ (reference sequence). The V and J ends lost 4 bases and 3 bases respectively, with 16 bases between them. CDR3 length: 15 residues. CDR3 region: CASSYLWATRYEQYF. The DNA of the CDR3 is TGTGCCAGCAGCTACCTATGGGCAACTCGCTACGAGCAGTACTTC.

This clone was seen once. V and J are TRBV28 and TRBJ2-5; 13 bases map to TRBD2. With 7 bases clipped from V and 0 bases from J, the junction kept 8 bases outside the gene matches. There are 17 residues in the CDR3. Germline V gives CDR1 MDHEN, CDR2 SYDVKM. The CDR3 region has the DNA TGTGCCAGCAACCGGGGGACTAGCGGGACATACCAAGAGACCCAGTACTTC. It is translated as CASNRGTSGTYQETQYF.

The chain uses TRBV28 and TRBJ1-4; a possible D gene is TRBD1 (6 bases). Trimming took 3 bases from V and 4 from J, leaving 15 bases between them. The CDR3 covers 16 residues. CDR1 is MDHEN, CDR2 SYDVKM, per germline. CDR3 sequence reads: CASSFPGGGVNEKLFF. The CDR3 DNA reads TGTGCCAGCAGTTTCCCTGGCGGGGGCGTTAATGAAAAACTGTTTTTT.

This clone was seen a handful of times. CDR3: CASRLTGGTEAFF. In nucleotides, the CDR3 is TGTGCCAGCAGACTGACCGGGGGGACTGAAGCTTTCTTT. The chain employs TRBV11-2 and TRBJ1-1, with D possibly being TRBD1 (5 bases). The CDR3 has 13 amino acids. Germline V gene sequence: CDR1 SGHAT, CDR2 FQNNGV. Trimming pared 6 bases from V and 5 bases from J, leaving 13 bases between.

This rearrangement joins TRBV5-4 to TRBJ1-1, with D maybe TRBD1 (5 bases). CDR1 and CDR2 (germline): SGHNT, YYREEE (reference sequence). This CDR3 has 14 amino acids. V was clipped by 5 bases and J by 1 base, with 12 bases between them. CDR3 region: CASSGAGQNTEAFF. CDR3 bases: TGTGCCAGCAGTGGGGCGGGGCAGAACACTGAAGCTTTCTTT.

The CDR3 DNA is TGTGCCAGCAGCTTGCCGGGGGGGCTCGTAACTCAGTACTTC. Translated: CASSLPGGLVTQYF. The rearrangement links TRBV5-6 to TRBJ2-4, with TRBD2 matching over 8 bases. From germline, CDR1 is SGHDT and CDR2 YYEEEE. The junction had 9 bases not matched to a gene; V was cut back by 1 base and J by 12 bases. This CDR3 has 14 amino acids.

This clone was seen a single time. The chain is built from TRBV19 and TRBJ2-1, with D possibly TRBD2 on 6 matching bases. This CDR3 has 13 amino acids. CDR1 and CDR2 from the germline V gene are LNHDA and SQIVND (reference sequence). V was cut by 6 bases and J by 0 bases, with 6 bases left in between. The CDR3 sequence is CASRGGSYNEQFF. In nucleotides, the CDR3 is TGTGCCAGTAGGGGGGGCTCCTACAATGAGCAGTTCTTC.

The chain carries TRBV5-1 and TRBJ1-3, with D perhaps matching TRBD1 (5 bases). Germline CDR1 reads SGHRS; CDR2 reads YFSETQ. The CDR3 consists of 16 residues. The ends were cut back, 3 bases at V and 1 base at J, with 14 bases in the middle. The CDR3 region has the DNA TGCGCCAGCAGCTCCTTCGGGTCAGGGTCTGGAAACACCATATATTTT. It codes for CASSSFGSGSGNTIYF.

This chain links TRBV5-1 with TRBJ1-1; TRBD1 matches 8 bases. This CDR3 is 15 amino acids long. CDR1 and CDR2 from the germline V gene are SGHRS and YFSETQ. V shed 4 bases and J 0 bases; nucleotides not matched to a gene: 5. CDR3 residues: CASSLRTGMNTEAFF. The CDR3 coding sequence is TGCGCCAGCAGCCTAAGGACAGGGATGAACACTGAAGCTTTCTTT.

This clone was counted between two and nine times. V is TRBV5-1 and J is TRBJ1-6; D remains unclear. Trimming took off 0 bases at V and 8 bases at J, with 9 bases between the two ends. Germline V CDR1 and CDR2: SGHRS, YFSETQ. The CDR3 spans 14 residues. CDR3 coding DNA: TGCGCCAGCAGCTTGGGGGCAGCTTATTCACCCCTCCACTTT. Protein: CASSLGAAYSPLHF.

Concerning this clone itself: A read error may account for a junction end that differs from germline. The chain combines TRBV7-3 with TRBJ2-3; 11 bases map to TRBD2. Germline V gives CDR1 SGHTA, CDR2 FQGTGA. The CDR3 covers 16 residues. The CDR3 coding sequence is TGTGTCAGCAGCTTATACCTAGCGGGAGGACCAGATACGCAGTATTTT. Translating gives CVSSLYLAGGPDTQYF.

The chain uses TRBV19 and TRBJ1-4, with TRBD1 as a possible D gene (5 bases). This CDR3 comprises 13 residues. V gave up 5 bases and J gave up 8 bases, with 12 bases separating them. Germline assignment: CDR1 LNHDA and CDR2 SQIVND (reference sequence). CDR3 amino acids: CASSHTGVEKLFF. CDR3 coding DNA: TGTGCCAGTAGTCACACAGGTGTCGAAAAACTGTTTTTT.

The rearrangement links TRBV28 to TRBJ1-2; TRBD1 matches 7 bases. Trimming removed 2 bases from V and 3 bases from J; junction bases left unmatched: 0. The germline CDR1 and CDR2 sequences are MDHEN and SYDVKM. The CDR3 is 13 residues long. CDR3 protein: CASSLQGDYGYTF. CDR3 coding DNA: TGTGCCAGCAGTTTACAGGGGGACTATGGCTACACCTTC.

This chain joins TRBV27 and TRBJ1-4, with 9 bases that match TRBD1. CDR3 size: 14 residues. The J segment lost 8 bases and the V segment lost 2 bases, leaving 3 bases of the junction unmatched. The germline gives CDR1 MNHEY, CDR2 SMNVEV (reference sequence). The CDR3 protein is CASSLRDREEKLFF. The CDR3 nucleotides read TGTGCCAGCAGTTTAAGGGACAGGGAAGAAAAACTGTTTTTT.

The chain links TRBV5-6 to TRBJ2-7, with 11 bases aligning to TRBD1. V shed 4 bases and J 5 bases; nucleotides not matched to a gene: 14. Germline CDR1 reads SGHDT; CDR2 reads YYEEEE. The CDR3 consists of 17 residues. DNA for the CDR3: TGTGCCAGCAGCCAGCAAACCGACGGGACAGGGGGAAACGAGCAGTACTTC. It encodes CASSQQTDGTGGNEQYF.

The chain has TRBV4-2 and TRBJ1-5, with D tentatively TRBD1 (5 bases). The germline V gene encodes CDR1 LGHNA and CDR2 YNFKEQ. This CDR3 spans 17 amino acids. The V end lost 0 bases, the J end lost 4 bases, and 16 bases lay between the germline ends. This CDR3 is CASSQEGRVRANQPQHF. In nucleotides, the CDR3 is TGTGCCAGCAGCCAAGAGGGAAGGGTCAGGGCTAATCAGCCCCAGCATTTT.

The rearrangement joins TRBV27 to TRBJ2-7; TRBD1 is a possible D gene (5 bases). Germline CDR1 reads MNHEY; CDR2 reads SMNVEV (reference sequence). The CDR3 consists of 14 residues. Trimming removed 1 base from V and 3 bases from J, with 10 bases in between. CDR3 in amino acids: CASSLLSRDYEQYF. Here the CDR3 DNA reads TGTGCCAGCAGTTTATTATCCAGGGACTACGAGCAGTACTTC.

This chain joins TRBV6-5 and TRBJ1-2; 9 positions agree with TRBD1. The CDR3 has 16 amino acids. The germline CDR1 and CDR2 sequences are MNHEY and SVGAGI. V lost 0 bases to trimming and J lost 0 bases; unmatched junction nucleotides: 2. The CDR3, as DNA: TGTGCCAGCAGTTACTCTAGGGACAGGGCTAACTATGGCTACACCTTC. This codes for CASSYSRDRANYGYTF.

The chain employs TRBV5-4 and TRBJ1-1, with D possibly TRBD1 on 5 matching bases. Trimming pared 0 bases from V and 2 bases from J, leaving 8 bases between. The CDR3 is 14 amino acids. Per germline, CDR1 SGHNT and CDR2 YYREEE (reference sequence). CDR3 residues: CASSLGRDNTEAFF. The CDR3 nucleotides read TGTGCCAGCAGCTTGGGCAGGGATAACACTGAAGCTTTCTTT.

The chain combines TRBV4-3 with TRBJ2-3; no clear D gene. Trimming shortened V by 0 bases and J by 7 bases, and 14 bases separated the two germline ends. Germline CDR1 LGHNA, CDR2 YSLEER. The CDR3 covers 15 residues. The CDR3, as DNA: TGCGCCAGCAGCCAAGATCCGTCGAGGCGTAATACGCAGTATTTT. It is translated as CASSQDPSRRNTQYF.

This clone was picked up a small number of times. The chain joins TRBV9 to TRBJ2-6, with 8 bases fitting TRBD1. The CDR3 totals 17 residues. Unmatched junction bases numbered 8, after V lost 3 bases and J lost 3 bases. CDR1 and CDR2 from the germline V gene are SGDLS and YYNGEE. The CDR3 spells CASSEGPGGGGANVLTF. CDR3 nucleotide sequence: TGTGCCAGCAGCGAGGGGCCAGGGGGCGGTGGGGCCAACGTCCTGACTTTC.